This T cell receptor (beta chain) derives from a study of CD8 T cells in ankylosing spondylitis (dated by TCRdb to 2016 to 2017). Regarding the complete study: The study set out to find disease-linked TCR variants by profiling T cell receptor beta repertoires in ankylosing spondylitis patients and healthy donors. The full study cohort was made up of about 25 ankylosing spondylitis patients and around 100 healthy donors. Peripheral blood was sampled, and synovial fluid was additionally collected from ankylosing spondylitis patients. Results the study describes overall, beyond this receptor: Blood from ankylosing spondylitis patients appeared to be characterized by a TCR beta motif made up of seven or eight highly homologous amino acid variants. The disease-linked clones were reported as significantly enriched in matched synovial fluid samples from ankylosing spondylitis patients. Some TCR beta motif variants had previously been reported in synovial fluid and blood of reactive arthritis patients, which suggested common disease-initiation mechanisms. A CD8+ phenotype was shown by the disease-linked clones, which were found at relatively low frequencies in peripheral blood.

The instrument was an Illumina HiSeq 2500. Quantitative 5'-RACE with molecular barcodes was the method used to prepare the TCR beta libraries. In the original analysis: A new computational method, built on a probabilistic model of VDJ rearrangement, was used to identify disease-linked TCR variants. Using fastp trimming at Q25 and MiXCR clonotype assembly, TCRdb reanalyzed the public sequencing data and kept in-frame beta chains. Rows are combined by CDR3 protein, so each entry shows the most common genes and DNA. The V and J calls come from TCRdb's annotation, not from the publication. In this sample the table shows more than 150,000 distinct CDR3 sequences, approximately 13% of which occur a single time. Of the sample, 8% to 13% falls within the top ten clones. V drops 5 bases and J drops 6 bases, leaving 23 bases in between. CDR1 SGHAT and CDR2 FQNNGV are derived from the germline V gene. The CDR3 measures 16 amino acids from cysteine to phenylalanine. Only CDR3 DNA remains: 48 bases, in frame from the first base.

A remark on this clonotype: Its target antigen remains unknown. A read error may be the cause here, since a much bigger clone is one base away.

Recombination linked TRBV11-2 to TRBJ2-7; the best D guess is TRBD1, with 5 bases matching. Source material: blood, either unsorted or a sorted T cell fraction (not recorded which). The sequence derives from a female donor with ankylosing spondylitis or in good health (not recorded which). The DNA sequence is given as TGTGCCAGCAGCCCCTCTCGGTGGGGCGGTTACTGCGAGCAGTACTTC. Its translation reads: CASSPSRWGGYCEQYF.